This T cell receptor beta chain was sequenced for a study of cytomegalovirus exposure and HLA in healthy donors. Study-level points and caveats: Among TCR beta chains, those listed as cytomegalovirus-associated numbered over 150.

When sampled, the donors appeared nominally healthy, though they likely had unrecorded immune exposures. The germline V and J ends were trimmed by 6 bases and 5 bases, with 23 bases remaining between them. The CDR3 contains 18 residues. Looked up from germline, CDR1 is KGHSH and CDR2 is LQKENI. As for this clone: Its antigen is still unknown.

Use of 60 Vbeta and 13 Jbeta primers characterized the PCR. TCRdb's table, derived via immunoSEQ multiplex PCR, lists solely in-frame clones and lacks some. The profile shows under 150,000 clones, about 85% of them singletons. The chain couples TRBV18 to TRBJ2-6; a possible D gene is TRBD2 (6 bases). The sequence was collected from a boy aged 10-17 years in good health and CMV-seronegative. The sample comprised PBMCs. This CDR3 reads CASSPGGGEYYWANVLTF. The CDR3 DNA sequence: TGTGCCAGCTCCCCGGGTGGAGGGGAATATTATTGGGCCAACGTCCTGACTTTC. Supplemented by reference TRBV18 and TRBJ2-6, the full variable domain reads NAGVMQNPRHLVRRRGQEARLRCSPMKGHSHVYWYRQLPEEGLKFMVYLQKENIIDESGMPKERFSAEFPKEGPSILRIQQVVRGDSAAYFCASSPGGGEYYWANVLTFGAGSRLTVL.